The present TCR beta chain was sequenced within a study of immune evolution from preneoplasia to lung adenocarcinoma. Only in-frame clones appear in the TCRdb table, and some are missing; sequencing was by immunoSEQ multiplex PCR. The table shows 39,000 or so clones, with 70% to 80% occurring only once. The sample consisted of FFPE invasive lung adenocarcinoma tissue. The TCR was taken from a person aged 55-75 years with lung adenocarcinoma.

CDR3 sequence reads: CASSLGDRENYGYTF. The CDR3 nucleotides read TGTGCCAGCAGTCTGGGGGACAGGGAGAACTATGGCTACACCTTC. The chain joins TRBV5-4 to TRBJ1-2, with 9 bases that match TRBD1. This CDR3 spans 15 amino acids. Trimming at V came to 5 bases and at J to 2 bases, leaving 7 bases not matched to a gene. Germline V gene lookup returns CDR1 SGHNT and CDR2 YYREEE (reference sequence).